This passage covers 29 T cell receptor beta chains from one sample sequenced in a study of T cells in Graves' hyperthyroidism and ophthalmopathy. It was RNA transcripts that yielded the amplified TCR beta CDR3 regions. First-round RT-PCR with HTBI primers amplified the TCR CDR3 region. TCRdb used MiXCR to reprocess the multiplex PCR reads, holding one entry per CDR3 protein. The sample holds approximately 400,000 distinct CDR3 sequences, just under 25% seen once. The specimen was blood. Every receptor here comes from a man aged 45-60 years with Graves' hyperthyroidism.

As to this clonotype: A read error may account for a junction end that differs from germline. The chain uses TRBV20-1 and TRBJ2-7, with D perhaps matching TRBD2 (6 bases). The CDR3 spans 14 residues. CDR1 is DFQATT and CDR2 is SNEGSKA in the germline V gene (reference sequence). CDR3 in amino acids: CSAGDFGRGYEQYF. In DNA, the CDR3 is TGCAGTGCTGGAGATTTCGGGAGAGGCTACGAGCAGTACTTC.

This clonotype has more than one count but fewer than ten. The gene calls are TRBV27 and TRBJ1-5, with a weak D call TRBD1 (6 bases). V was trimmed by 6 bases and J by 7 bases, leaving 28 bases between them. CDR1 and CDR2 from the germline V gene are MNHEY and SMNVEV (reference sequence). This CDR3 has 18 amino acids. CDR3 in amino acids: CASRDIQGLGLGLQPQHF. The CDR3 DNA reads TGTGCCAGCAGGGATATCCAGGGGCTGGGTTTGGGCCTCCAGCCCCAGCATTTT.

This clonotype was counted ten times or more. The rearrangement links TRBV2 to TRBJ1-1; D possibly corresponds to TRBD1 (6 bases). Germline lookup yields CDR1 SNHLY and CDR2 FYNNEI. V lost 5 bases to trimming and J lost 0 bases, with 13 bases between them. The CDR3 has 15 amino acids. The CDR3 sequence is CASSSDSGMNTEAFF. The CDR3 region has the DNA TGTGCCAGCAGTTCGGACAGCGGAATGAACACTGAAGCTTTCTTT.

This clonotype has at least ten counts. The chain recombines TRBV28 with TRBJ2-7, with TRBD2 identical over 8 bases. The CDR3 covers 16 residues. With 2 bases clipped from V and 2 bases from J, the junction kept 8 bases outside the gene matches. Germline V gene sequence: CDR1 MDHEN, CDR2 SYDVKM. CDR3 DNA: TGTGCCAGCAGTTTAGGCCGGCGGGAGGTACCCTACGAGCAGTACTTC. It specifies CASSLGRREVPYEQYF.

This clonotype was seen more than once but under ten times. This chain connects TRBV2 to TRBJ2-1; 10 bases agree with TRBD1. The germline CDR1 and CDR2 sequences are SNHLY and FYNNEI. There are 14 residues in the CDR3. Trimming took 7 bases from V and 6 from J; bases not matched to a gene: 6. The CDR3 is CASKRQGAANEQFF. The CDR3 DNA reads TGTGCCAGCAAGAGACAGGGGGCTGCCAATGAGCAGTTCTTC.

V and J are TRBV9 and TRBJ2-5; D possibly corresponds to TRBD1 (7 bases). The V and J ends lost 4 bases and 5 bases respectively, with 15 bases between them. This CDR3 spans 14 amino acids. Looked up from germline, CDR1 is SGDLS and CDR2 is YYNGEE. CDR3 DNA sequence: TGTGCCAGCAGCCCCCCAGGGGGGCCGGAGACCCAGTACTTC. Translation: CASSPPGGPETQYF.

The table lists this clonotype with a few counts. This chain connects TRBV2 to TRBJ2-2, with D uncertain. V lost 2 bases to trimming and J lost 6 bases, with 7 bases between them. The CDR3 contains 13 residues. Germline loops: CDR1 SNHLY, CDR2 FYNNEI. The CDR3 sequence: CASSEIGAGELFF. CDR3 bases: TGTGCCAGCAGTGAAATTGGGGCCGGGGAGCTGTTTTTT.

The chain couples TRBV28 to TRBJ1-1; D is unresolved. In germline, CDR1 is MDHEN, CDR2 SYDVKM. The CDR3 is 14 residues long. The V end lost 1 base, the J end lost 9 bases, and 15 bases lay between the germline ends. The CDR3 is CASSLSGSLNKAFF. The CDR3 region has the DNA TGTGCCAGCAGTTTATCTGGCAGCCTAAACAAAGCTTTCTTT.

On this clonotype: The junction departs from the called germline gene at one end, perhaps through a read error. The chain recombines TRBV27 with TRBJ2-1; D is perhaps TRBD1 (8 bases). The germline V gene encodes CDR1 MNHEY and CDR2 SMNVEV (reference sequence). The CDR3 contains 15 residues. CDR3 bases: TGTGACAGCAGTCCGGACAGGGAGGGGTACAATGAGCAGTTCTTC. Encoded protein: CDSSPDREGYNEQFF.

This clonotype was seen only a few times. This chain joins TRBV6-1 and TRBJ2-1, with TRBD2 as a possible D gene (6 bases). The CDR3 length is 12 residues. Trimming cost V 10 bases and J 3 bases, with 10 bases left between them. The germline V gene has CDR1 MNHNS and CDR2 SASEGT. The CDR3 loop reads CATWDFYNEQFF. DNA for the CDR3: TGTGCCACCTGGGACTTCTACAATGAGCAGTTCTTC.

This clonotype was counted many times. As DNA, the CDR3 is TGTGCCAGCAGTGAACCAGGACAGGCTAACTATGGCTACACCTTC. This sequence encodes CASSEPGQANYGYTF. This chain links TRBV6-1 with TRBJ1-2, with 7 nucleotides matching TRBD1. V was pared by 2 bases and J by 0 bases, with 3 bases of the junction left unmatched. The CDR3 runs to 15 residues. CDR1 and CDR2 (germline): MNHNS, SASEGT.

This clonotype was found many times. The rearrangement uses TRBV11-2 and TRBJ2-5, with TRBD2 as a possible D gene (6 bases). The CDR3 contains 14 residues. The V gene lost 1 base and the J gene lost 5 bases, with 11 bases spanning the gap. Per germline, CDR1 SGHAT and CDR2 FQNNGV. The CDR3 loop is CASSLGGDAETQYF. The CDR3 nucleotides read TGTGCCAGCAGCTTAGGGGGGGATGCGGAGACCCAGTACTTC.

This clonotype has only a few counts. The chain carries TRBV19 and TRBJ2-7; TRBD1 aligns across 11 bases. Germline values: CDR1 LNHDA, CDR2 SQIVND (reference sequence). The V gene end was trimmed by 4 bases and the J gene end by 6 bases; junction bases not matched to a gene: 14. This CDR3 has 17 amino acids. CDR3 coding DNA: TGTGCCAGTAGTAACACCGGGACAGGGGGTTTCCTCCGCGAGCAGTACTTC. It encodes CASSNTGTGGFLREQYF. Supplemented by reference TRBV19 and TRBJ2-7, the full variable domain reads DGGITQSPKYLFRKEGQNVTLSCEQNLNHDAMYWYRQDPGQGLRLIYYSQIVNDFQKGDIAEGYSVSREKKESFPLTVTSAQKNPTAFYLCASSNTGTGGFLREQYFGPGTRLTVT.

This clonotype showed up just a few times. The chain links TRBV28 to TRBJ1-1, with 7 positions matching TRBD1. Germline V gene sequence: CDR1 MDHEN, CDR2 SYDVKM. The CDR3 length is 15 residues. Trimming cost V 5 bases and J 2 bases; bases outside gene matches: 8. The CDR3 sequence is CASSESGQTNTEAFF. The CDR3 nucleotides are TGTGCCAGCAGTGAGTCGGGACAGACCAACACTGAAGCTTTCTTT.

In this sample, this clonotype turned up a few times. The chain is built from TRBV18 and TRBJ2-5; 7 bases line up with TRBD1. CDR3 length: 14 amino acids. The junction had 4 bases not matched to a gene; V was cut back by 2 bases and J by 4 bases. Germline values: CDR1 KGHSH, CDR2 LQKENI. In nucleotides, the CDR3 is TGTGCCAGCTCACCAGGACAGGAAAGAGAGACCCAGTACTTC. As protein: CASSPGQERETQYF. Variable domain in full (rest from reference TRBV18 and TRBJ2-5): NAGVMQNPRHLVRRRGQEARLRCSPMKGHSHVYWYRQLPEEGLKFMVYLQKENIIDESGMPKERFSAEFPKEGPSILRIQQVVRGDSAAYFCASSPGQERETQYFGPGTRLLVL.

This clonotype occurred many times. V gene TRBV20-1 combines with J gene TRBJ2-1, with a possible D match to TRBD2 (5 bases). In germline, CDR1 is DFQATT, CDR2 SNEGSKA (reference sequence). V shed 4 bases and J shed 4 bases, with 11 bases lying between them. This CDR3 region has 13 residues. The CDR3 DNA sequence: TGCAGTGCTAATGAGGGCGTTTACAATGAGCAGTTCTTC. It translates to CSANEGVYNEQFF.

This clonotype was recorded a few times. The chain joins TRBV20-1 to TRBJ2-3; 7 positions match TRBD2. Germline loops: CDR1 DFQATT, CDR2 SNEGSKA (reference sequence). Trimming took 2 bases from V and 4 from J; bases not matched to a gene: 12. The CDR3 is 16 amino acids. The CDR3 coding sequence is TGCAGTGCTAGATCCTCCCATTGGGACTACCCAGATACGCAGTATTTT. Residues: CSARSSHWDYPDTQYF.

This clonotype was seen more than once but under ten times. This rearrangement joins TRBV30 to TRBJ2-5; the match to TRBD2 covers 7 bases. Trimming cost V 2 bases and J 5 bases; bases outside gene matches: 8. This CDR3 is 14 amino acids long. Germline CDR1 GTSNPN, CDR2 SVGIG (reference sequence). The CDR3 sequence: CAWSSSGLGETQYF. DNA of the CDR3: TGTGCCTGGAGTTCTAGCGGACTGGGGGAGACCCAGTACTTC.

V usage is TRBV6-5 and J usage is TRBJ2-1, with D perhaps TRBD2 (7 bases). The CDR3 is 16 amino acids. The V end lost 0 bases, the J end lost 4 bases, and 13 bases lay between the germline ends. The germline gives CDR1 MNHEY, CDR2 SVGAGI. The CDR3 region has the DNA TGTGCCAGCAGTTACTCGTCGGGGGGCCAGTACAATGAGCAGTTCTTC. This gives the protein CASSYSSGGQYNEQFF.

Many counts were recorded for this clonotype. The V call is TRBV20-1, the J call TRBJ2-3; D is possibly TRBD2 (5 bases). V shed 6 bases and J shed 4 bases, with 8 bases lying between them. Germline V CDR1 and CDR2: DFQATT, SNEGSKA (reference sequence). This CDR3 contains 11 residues. CDR3: CSAASPDTQYF. CDR3 DNA: TGCAGTGCAGCTAGCCCAGATACGCAGTATTTT.

This clonotype was seen more than once but under ten times. The chain joins TRBV28 to TRBJ2-7; 12 bases align to TRBD2. V lost 5 bases to trimming and J lost 6 bases; unmatched junction nucleotides: 8. This CDR3 comprises 15 residues. Germline lookup yields CDR1 MDHEN and CDR2 SYDVKM. The DNA of the CDR3 is TGTGCCAGCAGTCCCTCGGGACTAGCGGGTCCCGAGCAGTACTTC. Its translation: CASSPSGLAGPEQYF.

The chain combines TRBV19 with TRBJ1-4; no reliable D call. CDR1 and CDR2 from the germline V gene are LNHDA and SQIVND (reference sequence). The CDR3 contains 14 residues. Trimming took off 6 bases at V and 0 bases at J, with 8 bases between the two ends. The CDR3 reads CASSISATNEKLFF. As DNA, the CDR3 is TGTGCCAGTAGCATCTCTGCAACTAATGAAAAACTGTTTTTT.

The table lists this clonotype with many counts. The rearrangement uses TRBV18 and TRBJ1-1; tentative D call: TRBD1 (5 bases). CDR3 length: 15 amino acids. The V end lost 0 bases, the J end lost 5 bases, and 13 bases lay between the germline ends. Germline values: CDR1 KGHSH, CDR2 LQKENI. Here the CDR3 reads CASSPPSGARTEAFF. The CDR3 bases are TGTGCCAGCTCACCACCGTCTGGGGCCAGGACTGAAGCTTTCTTT.

The CDR3 region has the DNA TGCAGTGCTAAGAATCTACCGGGACTAGCATTTAGGGACAATGAGCAGTTCTTC. Residues: CSAKNLPGLAFRDNEQFF. The gene calls are TRBV20-1 and TRBJ2-1, with TRBD2 matching 9 bases. This CDR3 contains 18 residues. Germline CDR1 is DFQATT and CDR2 is SNEGSKA (reference sequence). The J segment lost 5 bases and the V segment lost 4 bases, leaving 18 bases of the junction unmatched.

The chain employs TRBV12-3 or TRBV12-4 and TRBJ1-5; 9 bases are shared with TRBD1. The junction had 6 bases not matched to a gene; V was cut back by 5 bases and J by 1 base. This CDR3 is built from 16 residues. The CDR3: CASSLRTGVSNQPQHF. CDR3 nucleotides: TGTGCCAGCAGTCTCCGGACAGGGGTGAGCAATCAGCCCCAGCATTTT.

There are a few counts of this clonotype. This rearrangement joins TRBV12-3 or TRBV12-4 to TRBJ2-1; the D is unclear. Trimming shortened V by 2 bases and J by 5 bases, and 16 bases separated the two germline ends. The CDR3 extends over 16 amino acids. The CDR3 here is CASSLREDFGHNEQFF. In DNA, the CDR3 is TGTGCCAGCAGTTTAAGGGAAGACTTTGGGCACAATGAGCAGTTCTTC.

In this sample, this clonotype turned up a few times. CDR3 coding DNA: TGTGCCAGCAGCCCCCGTCTACTAGCGGGAGTGACAGATACGCAGTATTTT. It specifies CASSPRLLAGVTDTQYF. The gene calls are TRBV3-1 and TRBJ2-3; 11 bases are a match to TRBD2. This CDR3 has 17 residues. Germline loops: CDR1 LGHDT, CDR2 YNNKEL (reference sequence). Losses at the gene ends were 4 bases for V and 3 bases for J; bases not matched to a gene: 9.

A few counts support this clonotype. This chain joins TRBV6-1 and TRBJ1-1, with D possibly matching TRBD1 (6 bases). The CDR3 has 11 residues. V shed 7 bases and J shed 11 bases, with 14 bases lying between them. Looked up from germline, CDR1 is MNHNS and CDR2 is SASEGT. The CDR3 spells CASMEGGSAFF. CDR3 nucleotides: TGTGCCAGCATGGAGGGGGGGTCGGCTTTCTTT.

This clonotype was seen just once. This chain connects TRBV7-2 to TRBJ2-7, with 9 bases aligning to TRBD2. CDR1 and CDR2 from the germline V gene are SGHTA and FQGNSA. The CDR3 is made up of 15 amino acids. The J segment lost 2 bases and the V segment lost 6 bases, leaving 8 bases of the junction unmatched. The CDR3 is CASSTRLAATYEQYF. CDR3 bases: TGTGCCAGCAGTACTCGACTAGCGGCCACCTACGAGCAGTACTTC.